This T cell receptor (beta chain) is drawn from a study of read filtering for tumor transcriptome and immune sequencing. Overall study context: Patients were 17 to 20 male and approximately 15 female, mean age 65.9 years, range about 40 to 85. RNA-seq yielded only roughly 75 to 1,300 TCR reads, IR-seq about 4.05 to 11 million.

There are 15 residues in the CDR3. The germline V gene has CDR1 KGHDR and CDR2 SFDVKD. Unmatched junction bases numbered 4, after V lost 2 bases and J lost 7 bases. Sampling of bone marrow took place during active disease in every patient. Molecular barcoded adaptors covering alpha/delta and beta/gamma chains were used on around 400 ng RNA. Each CDR3 protein is one row after TCRdb ran MiXCR on the reads. The sample contains 30,000 to 40,000 distinct CDR3 sequences, around 15% of which appear only once. The receptor was derived from a donor aged 40 or older with multiple myeloma. The sequenced sample was a population of CD138-negative cells sorted from bone marrow. The chain has TRBV24-1 and TRBJ1-6; 7 bases match TRBD1. The CDR3 here is CATSDSRGKNSPLHF. As DNA, the CDR3 is TGTGCCACCAGTGATTCCAGGGGGAAAAATTCACCCCTCCACTTT.